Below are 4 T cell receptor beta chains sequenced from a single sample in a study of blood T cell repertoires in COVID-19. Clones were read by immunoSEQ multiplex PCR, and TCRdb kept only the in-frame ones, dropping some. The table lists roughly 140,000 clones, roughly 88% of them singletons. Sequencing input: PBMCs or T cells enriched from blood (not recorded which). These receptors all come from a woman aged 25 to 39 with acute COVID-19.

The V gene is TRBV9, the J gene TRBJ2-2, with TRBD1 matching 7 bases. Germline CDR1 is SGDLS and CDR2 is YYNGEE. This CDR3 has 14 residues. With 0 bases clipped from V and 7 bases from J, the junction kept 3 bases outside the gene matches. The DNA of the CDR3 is TGTGCCAGCAGCGTAGCTACAGGGGTCGGGGAGCTGTTTTTT. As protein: CASSVATGVGELFF.

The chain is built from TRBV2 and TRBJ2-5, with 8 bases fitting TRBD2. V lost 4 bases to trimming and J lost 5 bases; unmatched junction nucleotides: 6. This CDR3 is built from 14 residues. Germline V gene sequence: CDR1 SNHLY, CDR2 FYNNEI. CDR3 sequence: CASSVASGRETQYF. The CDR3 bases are TGTGCCAGCAGTGTGGCTAGCGGGCGCGAGACCCAGTACTTC.

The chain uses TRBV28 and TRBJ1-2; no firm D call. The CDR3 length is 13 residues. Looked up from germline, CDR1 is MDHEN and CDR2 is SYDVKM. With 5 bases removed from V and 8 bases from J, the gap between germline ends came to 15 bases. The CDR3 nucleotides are TGTGCCAGCAGTCCCGTCAACTCCGGGGGCTACACCTTC. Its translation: CASSPVNSGGYTF.

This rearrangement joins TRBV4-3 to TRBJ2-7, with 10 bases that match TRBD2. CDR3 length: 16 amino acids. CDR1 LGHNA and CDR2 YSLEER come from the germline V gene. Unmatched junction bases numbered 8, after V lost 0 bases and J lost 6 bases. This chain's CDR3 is CASSQERLAGVAEQYF. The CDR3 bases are TGCGCCAGCAGCCAAGAGAGGCTAGCGGGAGTTGCCGAGCAGTACTTC.